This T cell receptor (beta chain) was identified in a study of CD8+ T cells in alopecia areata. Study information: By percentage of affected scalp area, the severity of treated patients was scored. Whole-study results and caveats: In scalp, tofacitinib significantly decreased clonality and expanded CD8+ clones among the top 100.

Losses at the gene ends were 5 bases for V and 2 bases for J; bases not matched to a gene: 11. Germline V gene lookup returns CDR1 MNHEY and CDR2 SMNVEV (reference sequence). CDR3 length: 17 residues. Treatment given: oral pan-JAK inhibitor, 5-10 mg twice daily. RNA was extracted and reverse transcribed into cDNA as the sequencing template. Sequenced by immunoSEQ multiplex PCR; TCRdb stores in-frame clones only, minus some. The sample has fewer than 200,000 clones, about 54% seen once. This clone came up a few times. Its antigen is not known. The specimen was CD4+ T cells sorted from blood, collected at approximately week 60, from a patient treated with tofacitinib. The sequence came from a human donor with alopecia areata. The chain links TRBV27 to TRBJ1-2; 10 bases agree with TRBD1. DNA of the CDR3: TGTGCCAGCAGTCGCAAGGAAGGGGGACAGGGGAACTATGGCTACACCTTC. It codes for CASSRKEGGQGNYGYTF.